A single sample gave rise to the 5 T cell receptor beta chains below, sequenced in a study of blood T cells in healthy people across ages. Then a second PCR, running about 7 to 11 cycles, was carried out with a sample-barcoded 5' primer and a J-beta primer mix. MiXCR, applied by TCRdb to the 5' RACE reads, yields one record per CDR3 protein. This sample has 1.5 million to 2 million distinct CDR3 sequences, with 30% to 40% found just once. Sequences were obtained from blood. The receptor source for this set is a woman aged 25 to 39 in good health.

This clonotype was counted at least ten times. The chain is built from TRBV7-9 and TRBJ2-5, with 10 bases aligning to TRBD2. Germline-derived CDR1 and CDR2 are SEHNR and FQNEAQ (reference sequence). The CDR3 has 15 residues. V shed 2 bases, J shed 5 bases, and the junction held 5 bases outside the gene matches. The CDR3 loop is CASSLSPSGSETQYF. Written as DNA, the CDR3 is TGTGCCAGCAGCTTATCCCCTAGCGGGAGTGAGACCCAGTACTTC. Full variable domain (missing parts from reference TRBV7-9 and TRBJ2-5): DTGVSQNPRHKITKRGQNVTFRCDPISEHNRLYWYRQTLGQGPEFLTYFQNEAQLEKSRLLSDRFSAERPKGSFSTLEIQRTEQGDSAMYLCASSLSPSGSETQYFGPGTRLLVL.

This chain joins TRBV20-1 and TRBJ2-7; D perhaps matches TRBD2 (6 bases). Germline V gene sequence: CDR1 DFQATT, CDR2 SNEGSKA (reference sequence). This CDR3 spans 14 amino acids. Trimming pared 3 bases from V and 3 bases from J, leaving 15 bases between. The CDR3 here is CSARSSAGYYEQYF. For the CDR3, the DNA is TGCAGTGCTAGGTCATCGGCGGGATACTACGAGCAGTACTTC.

The chain has TRBV6-5 and TRBJ2-7; the match to TRBD2 covers 9 bases. The CDR3 has 13 residues. Germline loops: CDR1 MNHEY, CDR2 SVGAGI. The ends lost 5 bases at V and 6 bases at J; junction bases unmatched: 5. Here the CDR3 DNA reads TGTGCCAGCAGTAGACTAGCGGTCGGCGAGCAGTACTTC. Translation: CASSRLAVGEQYF.

The J gene is TRBJ2-1, the V gene TRBV28; 8 positions agree with TRBD1. The trim removed 3 bases at V and 5 bases at J, leaving 9 bases unmatched. This CDR3 comprises 16 residues. Germline V gene lookup returns CDR1 MDHEN and CDR2 SYDVKM. This CDR3 is CASSFQGARVNNEQFF. CDR3 bases: TGTGCCAGCAGTTTTCAGGGGGCTCGAGTTAACAATGAGCAGTTCTTC.

The chain carries TRBV6-1 and TRBJ2-7; tentatively, D is TRBD1 (5 bases). The CDR3 has 16 amino acids. Germline V gene sequence: CDR1 MNHNS, CDR2 SASEGT. Trimming cost V 4 bases and J 1 base, with 17 bases left between them. The CDR3 coding sequence is TGTGCCAGCAGTGGCGTCATGGGGCGAGGTTCCTACGAGCAGTACTTC. Translating it yields CASSGVMGRGSYEQYF.